This T cell receptor beta chain was recorded in a study of cytomegalovirus exposure and HLA in healthy donors. PCR used 60 Vbeta primers and 13 Jbeta primers. This table comes from immunoSEQ multiplex PCR, and its TCRdb copy is limited to in-frame clones, with some not included. The table shows 98,000 or so clones, with about three quarters occurring only once. The CDR3 length is 17 residues. The V and J ends lost 4 bases and 4 bases, in that order; junction bases with no gene match: 14. The germline V gene encodes CDR1 SGHRS and CDR2 YFSETQ. The source is a man aged 55-75 years in good health and CMV-seropositive. The chain links TRBV5-1 to TRBJ2-7; 10 bases match TRBD1. Sample: PBMCs. This CDR3 reads CASSLFIRDRGSYEQYF. CDR3 sequence (DNA): TGCGCCAGCAGCCTCTTCATCCGGGACAGGGGTTCATACGAGCAGTACTTC.